This section outlines one T cell receptor beta chain sequence together with its context. The sample is drawn from a study of blood T cell repertoires in COVID-19. At the level of the study: Samples taken during acute and convalescent COVID-19 were collected in the United States, Italy and Spain. T cells, B-cell-depleted T cells, or PBMCs provided the cDNA or gDNA that served as material.

As originally analysed: How many nucleated cells were present was estimated from reference gene primer amplification. Sequenced by immunoSEQ multiplex PCR; TCRdb stores in-frame clones only, minus some. Clone size and the V and J calls come from that table; the DNA yielded D and trimming. Altogether fewer than 150,000 clones are present, around 86% being singletons, with the ten largest covering 15% to 20%. The sequence was collected from a woman in her fifties or sixties who had recovered from COVID-19. The sequenced sample consisted of peripheral blood.

The CDR3 sequence is CASRSRQVGEAFF. The DNA of the CDR3 is TGTGCCAGCAGATCCAGACAGGTCGGGGAAGCTTTCTTT. The V call is TRBV25-1, the J call TRBJ1-1; TRBD1 might be the D (6 bases). Germline assignment: CDR1 MGHDK and CDR2 SYGVNS. The CDR3 length is 13 residues. The V end was cut by 6 bases, the J end by 8 bases, with 16 bases between.